The text below deals with one T cell receptor (beta chain). Its antigen is not known. A junction end diverges from the germline sequence, so it may reflect a read error. Method: immunoSEQ multiplex PCR; TCRdb's copy keeps in-frame clones and lacks some. The table has tens of thousands of clones, roughly 85% seen once; the top ten hold 5.4%. The CDR3 covers 17 residues. Germline CDR1 reads SSHAT; CDR2 reads FNYEAQ (reference sequence). The data were obtained in a study of T cells in tuberculosis. Across the study: In South Africa, adults with active tuberculosis were compared with IGRA-negative and latently infected IGRA-positive adolescents.

Indicated time point: new active TB diagnosis, blood taken before or within 7 days of starting treatment. On average about 100,000 T cells per donor were immunosequenced. Points from the study as a whole: Smaller alpha distances in active tuberculosis partly reflected shorter CDR3-alpha lengths.

This sample comprised PBMCs, obtained at tuberculosis diagnosis. This TCR was recovered from an adult with tuberculosis. The V gene is TRBV7-7, the J gene TRBJ1-6, with D maybe TRBD1 (5 bases). Here the CDR3 reads CASRVGFGGNHNSPLHF. The CDR3 coding sequence is TGTGCTAGCAGGGTCGGATTTGGGGGGAACCATAATTCACCCCTCCACTTT.